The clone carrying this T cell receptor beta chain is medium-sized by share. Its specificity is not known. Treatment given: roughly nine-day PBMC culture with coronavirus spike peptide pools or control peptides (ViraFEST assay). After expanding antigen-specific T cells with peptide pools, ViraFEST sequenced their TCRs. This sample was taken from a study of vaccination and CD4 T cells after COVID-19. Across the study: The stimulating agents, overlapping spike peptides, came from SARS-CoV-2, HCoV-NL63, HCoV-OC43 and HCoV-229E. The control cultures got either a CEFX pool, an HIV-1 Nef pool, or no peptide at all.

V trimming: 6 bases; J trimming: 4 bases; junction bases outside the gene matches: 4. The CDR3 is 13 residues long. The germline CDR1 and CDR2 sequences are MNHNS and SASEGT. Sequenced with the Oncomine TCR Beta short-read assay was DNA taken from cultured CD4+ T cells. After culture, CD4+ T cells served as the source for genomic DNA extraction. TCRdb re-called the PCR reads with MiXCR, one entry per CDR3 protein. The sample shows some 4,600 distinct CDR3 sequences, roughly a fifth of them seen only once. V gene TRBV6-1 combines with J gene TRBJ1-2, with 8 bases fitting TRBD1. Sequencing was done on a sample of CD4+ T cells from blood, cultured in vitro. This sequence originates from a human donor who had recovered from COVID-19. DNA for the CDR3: TGTGCCAGCAGAGCCACAGGGGGCTATGGCTACACCTTC. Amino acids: CASRATGGYGYTF.